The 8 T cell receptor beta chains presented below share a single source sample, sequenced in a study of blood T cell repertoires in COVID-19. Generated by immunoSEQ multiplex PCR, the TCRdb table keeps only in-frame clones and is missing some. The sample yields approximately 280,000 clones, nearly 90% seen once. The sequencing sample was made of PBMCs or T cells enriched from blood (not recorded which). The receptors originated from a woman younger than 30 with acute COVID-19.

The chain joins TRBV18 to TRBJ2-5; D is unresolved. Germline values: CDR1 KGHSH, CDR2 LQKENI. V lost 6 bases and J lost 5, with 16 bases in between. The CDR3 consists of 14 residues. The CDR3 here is CASSPYFTRETQYF. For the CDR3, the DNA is TGTGCCAGCTCCCCCTACTTCACGCGGGAGACCCAGTACTTC.

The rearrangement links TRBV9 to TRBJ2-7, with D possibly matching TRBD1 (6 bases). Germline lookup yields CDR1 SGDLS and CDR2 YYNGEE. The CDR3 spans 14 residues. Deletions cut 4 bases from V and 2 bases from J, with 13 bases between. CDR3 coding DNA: TGTGCCAGCAGCCCCCGGGACACGGCCTACGAGCAGTACTTC. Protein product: CASSPRDTAYEQYF.

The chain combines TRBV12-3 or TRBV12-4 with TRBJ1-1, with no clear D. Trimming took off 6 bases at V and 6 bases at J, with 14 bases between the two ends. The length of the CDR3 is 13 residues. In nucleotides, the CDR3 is TGTGCCAGCAGCCTCCGGCTGAGGGCTGAAGCTTTCTTT. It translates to CASSLRLRAEAFF.

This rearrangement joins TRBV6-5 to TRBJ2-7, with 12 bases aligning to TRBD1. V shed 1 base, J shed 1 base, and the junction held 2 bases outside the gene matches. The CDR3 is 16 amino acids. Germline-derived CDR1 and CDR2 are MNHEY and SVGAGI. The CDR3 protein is CASSYLGQGASYEQYF. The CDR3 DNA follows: TGTGCCAGCAGTTACTTGGGACAGGGGGCTTCCTACGAGCAGTACTTC.

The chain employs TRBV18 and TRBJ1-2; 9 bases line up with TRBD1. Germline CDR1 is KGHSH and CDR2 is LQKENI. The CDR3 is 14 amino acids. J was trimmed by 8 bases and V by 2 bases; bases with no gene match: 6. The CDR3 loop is CASSPDRGAFGYTF. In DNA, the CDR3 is TGTGCCAGCTCACCAGACAGGGGGGCGTTCGGCTACACCTTC.

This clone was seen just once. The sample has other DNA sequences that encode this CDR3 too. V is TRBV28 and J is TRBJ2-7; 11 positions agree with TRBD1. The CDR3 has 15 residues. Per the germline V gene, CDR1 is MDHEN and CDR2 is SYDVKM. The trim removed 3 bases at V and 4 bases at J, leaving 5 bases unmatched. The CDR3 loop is CASSLAGTGGYEQYF. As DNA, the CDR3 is TGTGCCAGCAGTTTGGCCGGGACAGGGGGTTACGAGCAGTACTTC.

The DNA of the CDR3 is TGTGCCAGTAGTATCGCCGGGACAGGGAATTCACCCCTCCACTTT. Its protein product is CASSIAGTGNSPLHF. The V call is TRBV19, the J call TRBJ1-6; the match to TRBD1 covers 9 bases. Per the germline V gene, CDR1 is LNHDA and CDR2 is SQIVND (reference sequence). The J segment lost 7 bases and the V segment lost 3 bases, leaving 4 bases of the junction unmatched. CDR3 length: 15 residues. Complete variable domain (other parts from reference TRBV19 and TRBJ1-6): DGGITQSPKYLFRKEGQNVTLSCEQNLNHDAMYWYRQDPGQGLRLIYYSQIVNDFQKGDIAEGYSVSREKKESFPLTVTSAQKNPTAFYLCASSIAGTGNSPLHFGNGTRLTVT.

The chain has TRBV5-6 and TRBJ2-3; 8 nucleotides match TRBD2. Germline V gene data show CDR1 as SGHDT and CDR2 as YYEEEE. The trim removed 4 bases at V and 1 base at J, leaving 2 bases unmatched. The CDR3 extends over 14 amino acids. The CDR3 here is CASSGGLGTDTQYF. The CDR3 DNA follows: TGTGCCAGCAGCGGGGGACTAGGCACAGATACGCAGTATTTT. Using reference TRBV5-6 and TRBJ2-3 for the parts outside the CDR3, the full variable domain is DAGVTQSPTHLIKTRGQQVTLRCSPKSGHDTVSWYQQALGQGPQFIFQYYEEEERQRGNFPDRFSGHQFPNYSSELNVNALLLGDSALYLCASSGGLGTDTQYFGPGTRLTVL.